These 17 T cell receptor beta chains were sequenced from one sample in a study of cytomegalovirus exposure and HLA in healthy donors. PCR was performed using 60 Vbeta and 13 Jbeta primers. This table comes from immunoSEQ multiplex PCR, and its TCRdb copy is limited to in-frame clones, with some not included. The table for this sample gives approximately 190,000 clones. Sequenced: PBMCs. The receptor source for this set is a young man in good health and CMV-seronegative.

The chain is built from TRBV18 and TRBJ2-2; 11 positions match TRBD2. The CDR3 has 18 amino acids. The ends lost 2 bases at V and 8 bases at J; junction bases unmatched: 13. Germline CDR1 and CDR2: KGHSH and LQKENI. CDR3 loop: CASSPFEELAGVSGELFF. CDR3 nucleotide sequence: TGTGCCAGCTCACCATTCGAAGAACTAGCGGGAGTTTCTGGGGAGCTGTTTTTT.

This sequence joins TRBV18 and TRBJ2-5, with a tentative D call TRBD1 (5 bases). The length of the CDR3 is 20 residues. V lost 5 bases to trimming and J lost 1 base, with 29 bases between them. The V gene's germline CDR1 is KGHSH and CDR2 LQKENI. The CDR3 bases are TGTGCCAGCTCAGTACCCCCCGAAGCAGGGCCGTTGGGGTTCCAAGAGACCCAGTACTTC. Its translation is CASSVPPEAGPLGFQETQYF. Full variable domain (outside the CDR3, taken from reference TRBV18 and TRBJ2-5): NAGVMQNPRHLVRRRGQEARLRCSPMKGHSHVYWYRQLPEEGLKFMVYLQKENIIDESGMPKERFSAEFPKEGPSILRIQQVVRGDSAAYFCASSVPPEAGPLGFQETQYFGPGTRLLVL.

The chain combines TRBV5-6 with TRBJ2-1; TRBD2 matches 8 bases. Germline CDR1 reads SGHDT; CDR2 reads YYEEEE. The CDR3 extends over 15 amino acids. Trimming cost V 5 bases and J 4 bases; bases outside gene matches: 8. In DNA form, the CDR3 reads TGTGCCAGCAGTCTGAGGGCGGGGGGTTACAATGAGCAGTTCTTC. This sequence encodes CASSLRAGGYNEQFF. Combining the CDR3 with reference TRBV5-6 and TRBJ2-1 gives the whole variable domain DAGVTQSPTHLIKTRGQQVTLRCSPKSGHDTVSWYQQALGQGPQFIFQYYEEEERQRGNFPDRFSGHQFPNYSSELNVNALLLGDSALYLCASSLRAGGYNEQFFGPGTRLTVL.

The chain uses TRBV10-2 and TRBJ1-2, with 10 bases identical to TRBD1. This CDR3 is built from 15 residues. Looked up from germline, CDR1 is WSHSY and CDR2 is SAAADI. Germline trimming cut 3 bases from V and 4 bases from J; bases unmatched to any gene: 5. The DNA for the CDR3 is TGCGCCAGCAGTGAACCAGGACAGGGGGTCTATGGCTACACCTTC. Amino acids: CASSEPGQGVYGYTF.

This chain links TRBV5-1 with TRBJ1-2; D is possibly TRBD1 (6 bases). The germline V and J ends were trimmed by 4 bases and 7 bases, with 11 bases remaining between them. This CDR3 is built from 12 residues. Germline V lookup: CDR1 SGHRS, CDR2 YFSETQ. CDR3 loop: CASSPEGVGYTF. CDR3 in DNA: TGCGCCAGCAGCCCCGAGGGGGTTGGCTACACCTTC.

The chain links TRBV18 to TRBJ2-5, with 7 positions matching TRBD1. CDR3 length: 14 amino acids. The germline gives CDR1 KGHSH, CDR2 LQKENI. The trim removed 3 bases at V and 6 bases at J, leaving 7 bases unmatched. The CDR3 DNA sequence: TGTGCCAGCTCACCCGACAGGGCTGGGAAGACCCAGTACTTC. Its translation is CASSPDRAGKTQYF.

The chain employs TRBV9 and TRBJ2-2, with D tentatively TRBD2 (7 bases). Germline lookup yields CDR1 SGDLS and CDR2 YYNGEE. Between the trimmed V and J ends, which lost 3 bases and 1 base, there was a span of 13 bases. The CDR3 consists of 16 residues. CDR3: CASSGLADRNTGELFF. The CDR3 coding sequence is TGTGCCAGCAGCGGTCTAGCGGACAGGAACACCGGGGAGCTGTTTTTT.

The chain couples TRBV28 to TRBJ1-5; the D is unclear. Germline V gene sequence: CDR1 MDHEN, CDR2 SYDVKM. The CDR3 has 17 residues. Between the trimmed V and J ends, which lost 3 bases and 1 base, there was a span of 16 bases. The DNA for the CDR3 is TGTGCCAGCAGTTTGGTTGGTGGAGAGCTAAGCAATCAGCCCCAGCATTTT. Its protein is CASSLVGGELSNQPQHF.

The CDR3 DNA reads as TGTGCCAGCAGCGATACAGGGGGCATCACAGATACGCAGTATTTT. Translation: CASSDTGGITDTQYF. The chain recombines TRBV7-9 with TRBJ2-3; 9 bases fit TRBD1. In germline, CDR1 is SEHNR, CDR2 FQNEAQ (reference sequence). The CDR3 covers 15 residues. The junction had 5 bases not matched to a gene; V was cut back by 5 bases and J by 2 bases.

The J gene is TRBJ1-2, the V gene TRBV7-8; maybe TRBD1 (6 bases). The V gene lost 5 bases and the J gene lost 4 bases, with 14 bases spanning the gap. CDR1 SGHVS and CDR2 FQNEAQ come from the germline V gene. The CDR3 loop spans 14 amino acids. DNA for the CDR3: TGTGCCAGCAGCCAGGGGACAATCCTCTATGGCTACACCTTC. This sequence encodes CASSQGTILYGYTF.

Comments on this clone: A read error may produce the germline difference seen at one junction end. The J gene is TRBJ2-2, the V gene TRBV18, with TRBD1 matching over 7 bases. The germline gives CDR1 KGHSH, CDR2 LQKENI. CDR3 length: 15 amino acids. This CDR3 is CASSPPGQNTGEPFF. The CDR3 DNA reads TGTGCCAGCTCACCACCGGGACAGAACACCGGGGAGCCGTTTTTT. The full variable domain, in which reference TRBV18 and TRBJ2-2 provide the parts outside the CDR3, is NAGVMQNPRHLVRRRGQEARLRCSPMKGHSHVYWYRQLPEEGLKFMVYLQKENIIDESGMPKERFSAEFPKEGPSILRIQQVVRGDSAAYFCASSPPGQNTGEPFFGEGSRLTVL.

The CDR3 reads CASRQGFDGYTF. The CDR3, as DNA: TGTGCCAGCAGACAGGGTTTTGATGGCTACACCTTC. The chain combines TRBV9 with TRBJ1-2; TRBD1 is a possible D gene (6 bases). CDR3 length: 12 amino acids. Trimming shortened V by 5 bases and J by 6 bases, and 11 bases separated the two germline ends. The V gene's germline CDR1 is SGDLS and CDR2 YYNGEE. The full variable domain, in which reference TRBV9 and TRBJ1-2 provide the parts outside the CDR3, is DSGVTQTPKHLITATGQRVTLRCSPRSGDLSVYWYQQSLDQGLQFLIQYYNGEERAKGNILERFSAQQFPDLHSELNLSSLELGDSALYFCASRQGFDGYTFGSGTRLTVV.

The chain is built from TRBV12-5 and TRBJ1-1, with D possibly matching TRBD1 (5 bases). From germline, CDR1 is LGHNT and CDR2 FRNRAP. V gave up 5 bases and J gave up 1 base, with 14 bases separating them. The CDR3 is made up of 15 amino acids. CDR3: CASGPQQATNTEAFF. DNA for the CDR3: TGTGCTAGTGGTCCTCAACAGGCAACGAACACTGAAGCTTTCTTT.

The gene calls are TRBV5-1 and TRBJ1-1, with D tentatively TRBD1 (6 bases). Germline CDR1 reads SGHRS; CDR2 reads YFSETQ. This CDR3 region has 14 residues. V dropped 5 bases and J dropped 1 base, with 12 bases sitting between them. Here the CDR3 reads CASRDGGENTEAFF. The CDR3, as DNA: TGCGCCAGCAGAGATGGGGGCGAGAACACTGAAGCTTTCTTT.

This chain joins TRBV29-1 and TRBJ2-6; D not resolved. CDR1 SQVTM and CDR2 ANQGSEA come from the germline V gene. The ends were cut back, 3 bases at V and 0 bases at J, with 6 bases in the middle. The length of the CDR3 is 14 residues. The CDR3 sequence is CSVDTSSGANVLTF. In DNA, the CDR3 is TGCAGCGTTGATACGAGCTCTGGGGCCAACGTCCTGACTTTC.

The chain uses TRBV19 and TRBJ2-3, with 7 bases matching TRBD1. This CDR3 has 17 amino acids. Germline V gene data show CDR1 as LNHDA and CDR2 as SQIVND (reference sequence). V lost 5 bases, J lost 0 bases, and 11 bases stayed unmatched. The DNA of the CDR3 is TGTGCCAGTAGTCTGCCCCACAGGGGCTCTAGCACAGATACGCAGTATTTT. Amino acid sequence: CASSLPHRGSSTDTQYF.

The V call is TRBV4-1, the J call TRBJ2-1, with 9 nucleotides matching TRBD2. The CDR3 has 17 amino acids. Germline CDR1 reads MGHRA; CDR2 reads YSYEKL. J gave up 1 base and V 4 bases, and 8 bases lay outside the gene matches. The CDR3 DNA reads TGCGCCAGCAGCCGACAGGGACTAGCTCTTTCCTACAATGAGCAGTTCTTC. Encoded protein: CASSRQGLALSYNEQFF.